The rows below give T cell receptor beta chains drawn from one sample of a study of blood T cell repertoires in COVID-19. This table comes from immunoSEQ multiplex PCR, and its TCRdb copy is limited to in-frame clones, with some not included. The data contain 95,000 to 150,000 clones, about 83% of them singletons. The sequenced sample was peripheral blood. The receptor set was obtained from a man aged 55 to 70 with acute or convalescent COVID-19. Each CDR3 is given with its conserved first and last residue. The order of the fields is V gene, clone size, D gene, J gene, CDR3 protein, CDR3 DNA. D genes are given only for firm matches. The listing skips clone size in some rows; elsewhere it reads once, few, many or a size class.

v_gene: TRBV5-6
abundance: .
d_gene: .
j_gene: TRBJ1-2
CDR3aa: CASSTSNYGYTF
CDR3nt: TGTGCCAGCAGCACATCTAACTATGGCTACACCTTC

v_gene: TRBV5-6
abundance: .
d_gene: .
j_gene: TRBJ1-2
CDR3aa: CASSLGQEYYGYTF
CDR3nt: TGTGCCAGCAGCTTGGGACAGGAGTACTATGGCTACACCTTC

v_gene: TRBV19
abundance: few
d_gene: .
j_gene: TRBJ2-1
CDR3aa: CASSSGPWNEQFF
CDR3nt: TGTGCCAGTAGTAGCGGTCCCTGGAATGAGCAGTTCTTC

v_gene: TRBV7-2
abundance: .
d_gene: .
j_gene: TRBJ1-6
CDR3aa: CASSSQGSYNSPLHF
CDR3nt: TGTGCCAGCAGCTCACAGGGATCCTATAATTCACCCCTCCACTTT

v_gene: TRBV7-3
abundance: .
d_gene: TRBD1
j_gene: TRBJ2-1
CDR3aa: CASSQTRDRGLGEQFF
CDR3nt: TGTGCCAGCAGCCAAACTCGGGACAGGGGGCTTGGTGAGCAGTTCTTC

v_gene: TRBV10-3
abundance: .
d_gene: .
j_gene: TRBJ2-2
CDR3aa: CAITDTLLNTGELFF
CDR3nt: TGTGCCATCACCGACACACTCCTTAACACCGGGGAGCTGTTTTTT

v_gene: TRBV7-2
abundance: .
d_gene: .
j_gene: TRBJ2-5
CDR3aa: CASTLDRQETQYF
CDR3nt: TGTGCCAGCACCTTAGACAGACAAGAGACCCAGTACTTC

v_gene: TRBV7-9
abundance: .
d_gene: .
j_gene: TRBJ2-1
CDR3aa: CASSLVTYNEQFF
CDR3nt: TGTGCCAGCAGCTTAGTGACTTACAATGAGCAGTTCTTC

v_gene: TRBV28
abundance: .
d_gene: TRBD1
j_gene: TRBJ2-2
CDR3aa: CASRPRQGVGELFF
CDR3nt: TGTGCCAGCAGGCCCAGACAGGGGGTCGGGGAGCTGTTTTTT

v_gene: TRBV27
abundance: .
d_gene: TRBD2
j_gene: TRBJ2-5
CDR3aa: CASSPFLAGGDQETQYF
CDR3nt: TGTGCCAGCAGTCCCTTCTTAGCGGGAGGAGACCAAGAGACCCAGTACTTC

v_gene: TRBV6-5
abundance: .
d_gene: .
j_gene: TRBJ1-2
CDR3aa: CASIPSQGPYGYTF
CDR3nt: TGTGCCAGCATCCCTAGCCAGGGGCCCTATGGCTACACCTTC

v_gene: TRBV30
abundance: .
d_gene: .
j_gene: TRBJ2-5
CDR3aa: CAWTVGAGQQETQYF
CDR3nt: TGTGCCTGGACTGTTGGAGCGGGCCAACAAGAGACCCAGTACTTC

v_gene: TRBV27
abundance: few
d_gene: .
j_gene: TRBJ1-1
CDR3aa: CASSYRRNTEAFF
CDR3nt: TGTGCCAGCAGTTACAGGAGAAACACTGAAGCTTTCTTT

v_gene: TRBV5-1
abundance: .
d_gene: TRBD1
j_gene: TRBJ2-3
CDR3aa: CASSFAGGGTDTQYF
CDR3nt: TGCGCCAGCAGCTTTGCAGGGGGAGGCACAGATACGCAGTATTTT

v_gene: TRBV24-1
abundance: .
d_gene: TRBD2
j_gene: TRBJ2-5
CDR3aa: CATSDAGLAGAETQYF
CDR3nt: TGTGCCACCAGTGATGCGGGACTAGCGGGAGCGGAGACCCAGTACTTC

v_gene: TRBV4-1
abundance: once
d_gene: TRBD2
j_gene: TRBJ2-7
CDR3aa: CASSQSTMGGDYEQYF
CDR3nt: TGCGCCAGCAGCCAATCTACCATGGGGGGGGACTACGAGCAGTACTTC

v_gene: TRBV24-1
abundance: .
d_gene: TRBD2
j_gene: TRBJ2-5
CDR3aa: CATSDYQREGGTQYF
CDR3nt: TGTGCCACCAGTGATTACCAGCGGGAGGGGGGGACCCAGTACTTC

v_gene: TRBV28
abundance: .
d_gene: TRBD2
j_gene: TRBJ2-1
CDR3aa: CASSMWGGNEQFF
CDR3nt: TGTGCCAGCAGCATGTGGGGGGGCAATGAGCAGTTCTTC

v_gene: TRBV7-2
abundance: .
d_gene: TRBD1
j_gene: TRBJ2-5
CDR3aa: CASSLRTGYQETQYF
CDR3nt: TGTGCCAGCAGCTTAAGGACAGGGTACCAAGAGACCCAGTACTTC

v_gene: TRBV5-1
abundance: .
d_gene: TRBD1
j_gene: TRBJ1-1
CDR3aa: CASRGTGKNTEAFF
CDR3nt: TGCGCCAGCAGGGGGACAGGGAAGAACACTGAAGCTTTCTTT

v_gene: TRBV11-2
abundance: once
d_gene: .
j_gene: TRBJ1-3
CDR3aa: CASSLIRGAGNTIYF
CDR3nt: TGTGCCAGCAGCTTAATCAGGGGTGCAGGAAACACCATATATTTT

v_gene: TRBV5-1
abundance: .
d_gene: TRBD1
j_gene: TRBJ2-1
CDR3aa: CASSSQGPKYNEQFF
CDR3nt: TGCGCCAGCAGCTCACAGGGGCCCAAATACAATGAGCAGTTCTTC

v_gene: TRBV18
abundance: medium-sized
d_gene: TRBD1
j_gene: TRBJ1-5
CDR3aa: CASSPIGQDTPQHF
CDR3nt: TGTGCCAGCTCACCAATAGGACAGGATACGCCCCAGCATTTT

v_gene: TRBV28
abundance: .
d_gene: TRBD1
j_gene: TRBJ1-4
CDR3aa: CASSRDREGEKLFF
CDR3nt: TGTGCCAGCAGTCGGGACAGGGAGGGCGAAAAACTGTTTTTT

v_gene: TRBV7-9
abundance: .
d_gene: .
j_gene: TRBJ2-3
CDR3aa: CASSRRGDTDTQYF
CDR3nt: TGTGCCAGCAGCCGGCGGGGAGATACAGATACGCAGTATTTT

v_gene: TRBV9
abundance: .
d_gene: TRBD2
j_gene: TRBJ2-5
CDR3aa: CASSPHPGLAAEETQYF
CDR3nt: TGTGCCAGCAGCCCCCACCCAGGACTAGCGGCTGAAGAGACCCAGTACTTC

v_gene: TRBV7-8
abundance: .
d_gene: TRBD2
j_gene: TRBJ2-1
CDR3aa: CASSPILAGGPRGYEQFF
CDR3nt: TGTGCCAGCAGCCCCATACTAGCGGGAGGCCCCCGAGGGTATGAGCAGTTCTTC

v_gene: TRBV24-1
abundance: once
d_gene: .
j_gene: TRBJ1-1
CDR3aa: CATSDPRGGDTEAFF
CDR3nt: TGTGCCACCAGTGATCCCAGGGGCGGTGACACTGAAGCTTTCTTT

v_gene: TRBV5-6
abundance: .
d_gene: .
j_gene: TRBJ2-3
CDR3aa: CASKSLALADTQYF
CDR3nt: TGTGCCAGCAAGTCCCTAGCTCTCGCAGATACGCAGTATTTT

v_gene: TRBV10-3
abundance: .
d_gene: TRBD2
j_gene: TRBJ2-2
CDR3aa: CAIGGTSGSGTGELFF
CDR3nt: TGTGCCATCGGAGGTACTAGCGGGAGCGGGACCGGGGAGCTGTTTTTT

v_gene: TRBV9
abundance: .
d_gene: TRBD2
j_gene: TRBJ2-3
CDR3aa: CASSTSGTSGTVTQYF
CDR3nt: TGTGCCAGCAGTACGAGCGGGACTAGCGGGACGGTTACGCAGTATTTT